This T cell receptor beta chain was observed in a study of control samples from healthy donors and cancer patients. The CDR3 loop spans 14 amino acids. From germline, CDR1 is MNHNS and CDR2 SASEGT. Trimming removed 3 bases from V and 6 bases from J, with 15 bases in between. Repertoires were generated with immunoSEQ multiplex PCR, while TCRdb's copy carries only in-frame clones and drops some. The sample holds approximately 230,000 clones, roughly 82% seen once. The gene calls are TRBV6-1 and TRBJ2-7; D may be TRBD1 or TRBD2 (5 bases each). The TCR sequence derives from an older woman with lung cancer. Sequencing input: PBMCs. CDR3 coding DNA: TGTGCCAGCAGTGAGGGGGTAAGTTACGGCGAGCAGTACTTC. Its translation: CASSEGVSYGEQYF.